This T cell receptor beta chain derives from a study of control samples from healthy donors and cancer patients. V was trimmed by 9 bases and J by 1 base, leaving 15 bases between them. Germline CDR1 reads MNHEY; CDR2 reads SMNVEV (reference sequence). This CDR3 spans 14 amino acids. The assay was immunoSEQ multiplex PCR, and TCRdb's table has in-frame clones only and misses some. The data contain 30,000 to 40,000 clones, roughly 86% of them singletons. This TCR derives from a woman aged 40 to 49 with lung cancer. Sequenced sample: PBMCs. The chain has TRBV27 and TRBJ1-1, with unresolved D. The CDR3 spells CASMSGNANTEAFF. CDR3 DNA sequence: TGTGCCAGTATGAGTGGGAATGCGAACACTGAAGCTTTCTTT.